These 23 T cell receptor beta chains share one sample of origin, sequenced in a study of siplizumab effects on memory and regulatory T cells. Sequenced by immunoSEQ multiplex PCR; TCRdb stores in-frame clones only, minus some. The data hold 100,000 or so clones, with around 95% observed a single time. Sequenced sample: Tregs sorted from blood. All receptors derive from a human donor in good health.

The sample holds a few counts of this clone. The rearrangement joins TRBV10-3 to TRBJ2-5, with D perhaps matching TRBD2 (5 bases). The V and J ends lost 3 bases and 5 bases respectively, with 13 bases between them. Germline V gives CDR1 ENHRY, CDR2 SYGVKD. The CDR3 length is 14 residues. CDR3 nucleotide sequence: TGTGCCATCAGTGAAACCGGGAAAGACGAGACCCAGTACTTC. Translating gives CAISETGKDETQYF.

The chain combines TRBV19 with TRBJ1-1; TRBD1 matches 10 bases. The V gene's germline CDR1 is LNHDA and CDR2 SQIVND (reference sequence). The J segment lost 1 base and the V segment lost 9 bases, leaving 11 bases of the junction unmatched. The CDR3 contains 16 residues. The CDR3 DNA reads TGTGCCAGCCGGGACAGGGGATCTTTCCGGAACACTGAAGCTTTCTTT. Translation: CASRDRGSFRNTEAFF.

The CDR3 region has the DNA TGTGCCAGCAGCAAACCTACGGGGGGATCTCGAAATCAGCCCCAGCATTTT. Its protein is CASSKPTGGSRNQPQHF. The rearrangement links TRBV28 to TRBJ1-5; a weak D match, TRBD1 (5 bases). CDR3 length equals 17 residues. Germline-derived CDR1 and CDR2 are MDHEN and SYDVKM. The germline V and J ends were trimmed by 6 bases and 4 bases, with 22 bases remaining between them.

This chain joins TRBV19 and TRBJ1-1; D might be TRBD1 (6 bases). This CDR3 has 16 residues. Germline lookup yields CDR1 LNHDA and CDR2 SQIVND (reference sequence). V lost 5 bases and J 1 base, leaving 17 bases between the germline ends. The CDR3 nucleotides are TGTGCCAGTAGTGTGAGTGGCCCGGGGGCGAACACTGAAGCTTTCTTT. Residues: CASSVSGPGANTEAFF. Together with reference TRBV19 and TRBJ1-1, the CDR3 gives the full variable domain: DGGITQSPKYLFRKEGQNVTLSCEQNLNHDAMYWYRQDPGQGLRLIYYSQIVNDFQKGDIAEGYSVSREKKESFPLTVTSAQKNPTAFYLCASSVSGPGANTEAFFGQGTRLTVV.

The chain has TRBV7-9 and TRBJ2-2; D uncertain. Germline lookup yields CDR1 SEHNR and CDR2 FQNEAQ (reference sequence). The V end lost 2 bases, the J end lost 2 bases, and 15 bases lay between the germline ends. The CDR3 loop spans 17 amino acids. The CDR3 here is CASSLFRGRRNTGELFF. The CDR3 DNA reads as TGTGCCAGCAGCTTATTCCGTGGACGCCGTAACACCGGGGAGCTGTTTTTT.

The chain has TRBV4-1 and TRBJ1-2; D is possibly TRBD1 (6 bases). Trimming shortened V by 4 bases and J by 7 bases, and 22 bases separated the two germline ends. The germline gives CDR1 MGHRA, CDR2 YSYEKL. This CDR3 comprises 16 residues. The CDR3 DNA is TGCGCCAGCAGCCCCGGGTCATATTGGGGGGCGGGTGGCTACACCTTC. Translated: CASSPGSYWGAGGYTF.

The chain uses TRBV18 and TRBJ2-5; 8 bases align to TRBD2. V was pared by 0 bases and J by 5 bases, with 5 bases of the junction left unmatched. The CDR3 runs to 15 residues. Germline-derived CDR1 and CDR2 are KGHSH and LQKENI. Written as DNA, the CDR3 is TGTGCCAGCTCACCACCGGTAGCGGGGCAGGAGACCCAGTACTTC. Translation gives CASSPPVAGQETQYF.

The chain joins TRBV7-2 to TRBJ2-1, with D possibly TRBD2 on 6 matching bases. Between the trimmed V and J ends, which lost 2 bases and 8 bases, there was a span of 22 bases. The CDR3 contains 17 residues. Germline V gene data show CDR1 as SGHTA and CDR2 as FQGNSA. The CDR3 region has the DNA TGTGCCAGCAGCTTAAGGCCTAGCGACCAATGGGGTGATGAGCAGTTCTTC. It encodes CASSLRPSDQWGDEQFF.

The V call is TRBV18, the J call TRBJ2-1; 8 bases are a match to TRBD2. This CDR3 contains 15 residues. CDR1 KGHSH and CDR2 LQKENI come from the germline V gene. V gave up 6 bases and J gave up 9 bases; unmatched junction bases: 13. CDR3 sequence: CASSLGLARGGEQFF. The CDR3 DNA sequence: TGTGCCAGCTCCCTTGGACTAGCTAGGGGTGGTGAGCAGTTCTTC.

V and J are TRBV7-3 and TRBJ2-1, with TRBD2 matching 8 bases. Germline CDR1 and CDR2: SGHTA and FQGTGA. The CDR3 loop spans 15 amino acids. The trim removed 6 bases at V and 2 bases at J, leaving 6 bases unmatched. CDR3 nucleotides: TGTGCCAGCAGTTCCGGGACTAGACCCTACAATGAGCAGTTCTTC. As protein: CASSSGTRPYNEQFF.

As concerns this clone: This sample also contains other DNA sequences that code for the same CDR3. The CDR3 loop reads CASSLVGYEQYF. The CDR3 nucleotides are TGTGCCAGCAGCCTGGTCGGCTACGAGCAGTACTTC. The chain couples TRBV28 to TRBJ2-7, with D unclear. The CDR3 consists of 12 residues. Trimming removed 6 bases from V and 3 bases from J, with 9 bases in between. Germline values: CDR1 MDHEN, CDR2 SYDVKM. The full variable domain, with the rest looked up from reference TRBV28 and TRBJ2-7, is DVKVTQSSRYLVKRTGEKVFLECVQDMDHENMFWYRQDPGLGLRLIYFSYDVKMKEKGDIPEGYSVSREKKERFSLILESASTNQTSMYLCASSLVGYEQYFGPGTRLTVT.

The chain combines TRBV14 with TRBJ2-7, with D uncertain. The ends were cut back, 1 base at V and 6 bases at J, with 7 bases in the middle. CDR3 size: 12 residues. Germline CDR1 is SGHDN and CDR2 is FVKESK. The CDR3 sequence: CASSQVSFEQYF. The CDR3 nucleotides are TGTGCCAGCAGCCAAGTGAGTTTCGAGCAGTACTTC. The full variable domain, in which reference TRBV14 and TRBJ2-7 provide the parts outside the CDR3, is EAGVTQFPSHSVIEKGQTVTLRCDPISGHDNLYWYRRVMGKEIKFLLHFVKESKQDESGMPNNRFLAERTGGTYSTLKVQPAELEDSGVYFCASSQVSFEQYFGPGTRLTVT.

The J gene is TRBJ2-3, the V gene TRBV5-1; 9 nucleotides agree with TRBD2. This CDR3 region has 14 residues. J lost 4 bases, V lost 1 base, and 1 base had no gene match. Germline V lookup: CDR1 SGHRS, CDR2 YFSETQ. The CDR3 here is CASSLIAGADTQYF. The CDR3 DNA reads TGCGCCAGCAGCTTGATAGCGGGAGCAGATACGCAGTATTTT.

The genes are TRBV28 and TRBJ2-7, with 10 positions matching TRBD2. The CDR3 sequence is 15 residues long. V was pared by 2 bases and J by 1 base, with 2 bases of the junction left unmatched. Germline loops: CDR1 MDHEN, CDR2 SYDVKM. CDR3 coding DNA: TGTGCCAGCAGTTTAGGAGCGGGGGGGTCCTACGAGCAGTACTTC. Translating gives CASSLGAGGSYEQYF.

This clone was seen more than once but under ten times. The chain couples TRBV30 to TRBJ1-2; maybe TRBD1 (6 bases). V shed 1 base and J shed 0 bases, with 12 bases lying between them. CDR3 length equals 15 residues. The germline gives CDR1 GTSNPN, CDR2 SVGIG (reference sequence). The CDR3 spells CAWSATGRANYGYTF. The CDR3 DNA sequence: TGTGCCTGGAGTGCCACAGGGCGAGCTAACTATGGCTACACCTTC.

The V call is TRBV6-1, the J call TRBJ2-2; D ambiguous. The length of the CDR3 is 11 residues. Germline V gives CDR1 MNHNS, CDR2 SASEGT. V was shortened by 5 bases and J by 5 bases, with 3 bases between the two germline ends. The CDR3 sequence: CASSKTGELFF. The CDR3 coding sequence is TGTGCCAGCAGTAAAACCGGGGAGCTGTTTTTT.

The chain carries TRBV6-5 and TRBJ1-3; D is undetermined. V was shortened by 2 bases and J by 3 bases, with 5 bases between the two germline ends. Germline lookup yields CDR1 MNHEY and CDR2 SVGAGI. The CDR3 has 13 residues. CDR3 in DNA: TGTGCCAGCAGTTACACGGTTGGAAACACCATATATTTT. Translated: CASSYTVGNTIYF.

The chain uses TRBV18 and TRBJ1-1, with D unclear. Germline V gene lookup returns CDR1 KGHSH and CDR2 LQKENI. V lost 5 bases and J 0 bases, leaving 7 bases between the germline ends. The CDR3 sequence is 13 residues long. CDR3 region: CASSSKVNTEAFF. For the CDR3, the DNA is TGTGCCAGCTCATCCAAGGTGAACACTGAAGCTTTCTTT.

The gene calls are TRBV7-9 and TRBJ2-3; TRBD2 is a possible D gene (5 bases). CDR1 is SEHNR and CDR2 is FQNEAQ in the germline V gene (reference sequence). Trimming stripped 5 bases from V and 0 bases from J, with 9 bases between. The CDR3 contains 14 residues. Here the CDR3 reads CASSRPGSTDTQYF. DNA for the CDR3: TGTGCCAGCAGCCGACCGGGGAGCACAGATACGCAGTATTTT.

This chain uses TRBV5-6 with TRBJ2-6; 8 bases line up with TRBD1. The CDR3 runs 17 residues. The trim removed 0 bases at V and 2 bases at J, leaving 4 bases unmatched. Germline values: CDR1 SGHDT, CDR2 YYEEEE. The CDR3 DNA is TGTGCCAGCAGCTTGGGACAGGGGTTCCCTGGGGCCAACGTCCTGACTTTC. Protein sequence: CASSLGQGFPGANVLTF.

This chain joins TRBV18 and TRBJ2-4, with 8 bases aligning to TRBD1. CDR3 length equals 15 residues. CDR1 and CDR2 from the germline V gene are KGHSH and LQKENI. Trimming cost V 1 base and J 4 bases; bases outside gene matches: 3. CDR3 nucleotide sequence: TGTGCCAGCTCACCACGGACAGGGAATAAAAACATTCAGTACTTC. It specifies CASSPRTGNKNIQYF.

The CDR3 spells CASSQRTGAETQYF. The CDR3 nucleotides are TGTGCCAGCAGCCAAAGGACAGGGGCAGAGACCCAGTACTTC. The chain combines TRBV2 with TRBJ2-5, with 9 positions matching TRBD1. The CDR3 sequence is 14 residues long. Trimming took 6 bases from V and 4 from J; bases not matched to a gene: 6. Germline loops: CDR1 SNHLY, CDR2 FYNNEI. Complete variable domain (other parts from reference TRBV2 and TRBJ2-5): EPEVTQTPSHQVTQMGQEVILRCVPISNHLYFYWYRQILGQKVEFLVSFYNNEISEKSEIFDDQFSVERPDGSNFTLKIRSTKLEDSAMYFCASSQRTGAETQYFGPGTRLLVL.

As concerns this clone: The same CDR3 can be traced to other DNA sequences in this sample. The chain links TRBV5-1 to TRBJ1-1; D unresolved. Trimming left V 0 bases short and J 0 bases short, with 3 bases between. The CDR3 extends over 13 amino acids. CDR1 and CDR2 from the germline V gene are SGHRS and YFSETQ. For the CDR3, the DNA is TGCGCCAGCAGCTTGGACGTGAACACTGAAGCTTTCTTT. It codes for CASSLDVNTEAFF.